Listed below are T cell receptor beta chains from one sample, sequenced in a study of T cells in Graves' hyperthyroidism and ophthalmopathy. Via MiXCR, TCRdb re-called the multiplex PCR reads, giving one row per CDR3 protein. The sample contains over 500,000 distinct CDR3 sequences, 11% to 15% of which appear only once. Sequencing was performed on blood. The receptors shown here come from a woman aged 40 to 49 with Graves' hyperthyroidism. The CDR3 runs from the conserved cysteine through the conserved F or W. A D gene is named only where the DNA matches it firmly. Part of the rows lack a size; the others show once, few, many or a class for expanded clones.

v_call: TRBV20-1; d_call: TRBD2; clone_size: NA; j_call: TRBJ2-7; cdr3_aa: CSARSSGDEQYF; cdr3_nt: TGCAGTGCTAGGAGTAGCGGGGACGAGCAGTACTTC
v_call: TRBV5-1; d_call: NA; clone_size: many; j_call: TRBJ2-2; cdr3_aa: CASSSYAGTAKNSGELFF; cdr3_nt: TGCGCCAGCAGCTCCTATGCAGGGACGGCGAAGAATTCCGGGGAGCTGTTTTTT
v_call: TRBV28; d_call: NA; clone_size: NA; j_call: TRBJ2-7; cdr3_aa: CASSFTLNSYEQYF; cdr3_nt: TGTGCCAGCAGTTTCACCCTGAACTCCTACGAGCAGTACTTC
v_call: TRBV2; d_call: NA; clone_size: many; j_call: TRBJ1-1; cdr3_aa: CASSDVLQGGGTEAFF; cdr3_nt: TGTGCCAGCAGTGATGTTTTACAGGGAGGGGGTACTGAAGCTTTCTTT
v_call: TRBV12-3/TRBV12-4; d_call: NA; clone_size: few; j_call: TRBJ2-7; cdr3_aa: CASSSQGEQYF; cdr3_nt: TGTGCCAGCAGTTCGCAGGGGGAGCAGTACTTC
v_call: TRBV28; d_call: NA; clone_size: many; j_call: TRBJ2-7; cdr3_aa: CASSSIDSHEQYF; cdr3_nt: TGTGCCAGCAGTTCTATTGACAGCCACGAGCAGTACTTC
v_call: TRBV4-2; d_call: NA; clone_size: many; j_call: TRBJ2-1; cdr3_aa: CASSQDVGSFVLVDEQFF; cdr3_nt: TGTGCCAGCAGCCAAGATGTCGGGAGCTTTGTTCTCGTTGATGAGCAGTTCTTC
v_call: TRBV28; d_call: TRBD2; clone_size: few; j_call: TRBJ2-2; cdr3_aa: CASSPTTSGNTGELFF; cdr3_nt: TGTGCCAGCAGTCCTACGACTAGCGGGAACACCGGGGAGCTGTTTTTT
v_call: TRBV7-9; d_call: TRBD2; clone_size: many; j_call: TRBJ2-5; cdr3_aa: CASSTGLAGLETQYF; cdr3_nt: TGTGCCAGCAGTACGGGACTAGCGGGATTAGAGACCCAGTACTTC
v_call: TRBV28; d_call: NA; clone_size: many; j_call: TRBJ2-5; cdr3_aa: CASSSRARETQYF; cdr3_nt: TGTGCCAGCAGTTCCAGGGCACGAGAGACCCAGTACTTC
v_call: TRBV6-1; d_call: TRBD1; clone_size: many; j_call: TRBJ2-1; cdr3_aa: CALTVGDRGGNEQFF; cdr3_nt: TGTGCCCTAACCGTGGGGGACAGGGGTGGCAATGAGCAGTTCTTC
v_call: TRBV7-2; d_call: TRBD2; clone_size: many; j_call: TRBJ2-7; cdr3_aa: CASSMGLAGGPGEQYF; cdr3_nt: TGTGCCAGCAGCATGGGACTAGCGGGAGGGCCGGGTGAGCAGTACTTC
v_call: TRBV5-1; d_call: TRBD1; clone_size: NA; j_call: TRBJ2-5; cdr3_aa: CASSFEGAGETQYF; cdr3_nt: TGCGCCAGCAGCTTTGAGGGGGCCGGTGAGACCCAGTACTTC
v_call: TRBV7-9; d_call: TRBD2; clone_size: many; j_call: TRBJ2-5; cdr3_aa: CASSLGSGGTQETQYF; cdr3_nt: TGTGCCAGCAGCCTAGGGTCGGGAGGGACCCAAGAGACCCAGTACTTC
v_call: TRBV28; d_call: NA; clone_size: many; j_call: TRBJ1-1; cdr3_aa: CASSLGRVRGNTEAFF; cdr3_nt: TGTGCCAGCAGTTTGGGCAGGGTAAGGGGGAACACTGAAGCTTTCTTT
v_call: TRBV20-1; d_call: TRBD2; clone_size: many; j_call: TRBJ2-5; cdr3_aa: CSASRLAGGISQGTQYF; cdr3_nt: TGCAGTGCTAGCAGGCTAGCGGGCGGTATCAGCCAAGGGACCCAGTACTTC
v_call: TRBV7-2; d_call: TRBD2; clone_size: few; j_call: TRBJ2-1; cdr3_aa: CASSLEPAGAYNEQFF; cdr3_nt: TGTGCCAGCAGCTTAGAACCGGCGGGAGCCTACAATGAGCAGTTCTTC
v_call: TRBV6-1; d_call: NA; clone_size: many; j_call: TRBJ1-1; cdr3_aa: CASSDLAGRDTEAFF; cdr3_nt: TGTGCCAGCAGTGATCTAGCAGGGAGGGACACTGAAGCTTTCTTT
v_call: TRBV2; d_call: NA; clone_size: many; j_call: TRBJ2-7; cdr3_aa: CASSGWVSGNYEQYF; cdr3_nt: TGTGCCAGCAGTGGATGGGTTAGCGGCAACTACGAGCAGTACTTC
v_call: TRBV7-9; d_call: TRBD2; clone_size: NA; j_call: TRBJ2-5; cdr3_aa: CASSLTSGSTETQYF; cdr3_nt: TGTGCCAGCAGCTTAACTAGCGGGAGTACAGAGACCCAGTACTTC
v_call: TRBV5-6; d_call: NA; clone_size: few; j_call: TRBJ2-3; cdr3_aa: CASSSLQLRELSTDTQYF; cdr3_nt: TGTGCCAGCAGCTCGCTACAACTTAGAGAATTAAGCACAGATACGCAGTATTTT
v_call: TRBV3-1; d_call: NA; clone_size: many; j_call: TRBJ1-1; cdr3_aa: CASSQDLGVMNTEAFF; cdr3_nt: TGTGCCAGCAGCCAAGATCTCGGGGTCATGAACACTGAAGCTTTCTTT
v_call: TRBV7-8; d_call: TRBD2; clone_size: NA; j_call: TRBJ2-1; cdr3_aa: CASSHPPWREGHHEQFF; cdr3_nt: TGTGCCAGCAGCCACCCCCCCTGGAGGGAGGGCCATCATGAGCAGTTCTTC
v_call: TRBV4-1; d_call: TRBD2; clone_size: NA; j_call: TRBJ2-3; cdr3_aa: CASSTREGRTDTQYF; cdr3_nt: TGCGCCAGCAGCACGCGGGAGGGGCGGACAGATACGCAGTATTTT
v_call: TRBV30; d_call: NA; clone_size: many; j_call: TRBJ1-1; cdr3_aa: CAWRWGTEAFF; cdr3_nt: TGTGCCTGGAGGTGGGGCACTGAAGCTTTCTTT
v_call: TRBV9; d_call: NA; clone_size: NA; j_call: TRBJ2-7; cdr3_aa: CASSGGGETYEQYF; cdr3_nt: TGTGCCAGCAGCGGCGGAGGGGAGACCTACGAGCAGTACTTC
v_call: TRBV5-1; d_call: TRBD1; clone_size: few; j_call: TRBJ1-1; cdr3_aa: CASYWDRDNTEAFF; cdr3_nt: TGCGCCAGCTACTGGGACAGGGATAACACTGAAGCTTTCTTT
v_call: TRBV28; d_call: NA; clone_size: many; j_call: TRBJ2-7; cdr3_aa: CASTTKYEQYF; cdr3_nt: TGTGCCAGCACTACCAAGTACGAGCAGTACTTC
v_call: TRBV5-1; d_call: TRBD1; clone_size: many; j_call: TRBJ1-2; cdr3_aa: CASSPGQGWNGYTF; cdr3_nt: TGCGCCAGCAGCCCGGGACAGGGCTGGAATGGCTACACCTTC
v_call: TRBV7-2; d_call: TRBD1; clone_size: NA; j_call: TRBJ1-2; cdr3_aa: CASSSGRGQGAYYGYTF; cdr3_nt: TGTGCCAGCAGCTCCGGTCGGGGACAGGGGGCCTACTATGGCTACACCTTC
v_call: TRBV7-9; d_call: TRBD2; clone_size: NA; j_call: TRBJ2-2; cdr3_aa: CASSLDPGGLFF; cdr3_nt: TGTGCCAGCAGCTTAGACCCGGGGGGGCTGTTTTTT
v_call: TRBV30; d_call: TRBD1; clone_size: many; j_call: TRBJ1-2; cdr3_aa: CAWSVQSGGVRGYTF; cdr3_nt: TGTGCCTGGAGTGTACAGTCAGGGGGAGTGAGAGGCTACACCTTC